This T cell receptor (beta chain) was obtained from a study of cytomegalovirus exposure and HLA in healthy donors. As to this clone: What it binds is unknown.

Germline V gene lookup returns CDR1 SGHTA and CDR2 FQGTGA. V shed 4 bases and J shed 5 bases, with 11 bases lying between them. This CDR3 is built from 13 residues. Study-level points and caveats: For most TCR beta V segments, an earlier analysis put the productive rate at about 87% or about 30% of the time. Sequences of the TCR beta chain were said to predict the HLA-A and HLA-B alleles of most subjects accurately.

This PCR relied on a set of 60 Vbeta primers and 13 Jbeta primers. Original analysis: It was a later analysis that counted roughly 80 million unique TCR beta chains, of which some 10 million were shared. TCRdb's table, derived via immunoSEQ multiplex PCR, lists solely in-frame clones and lacks some. D and trimming were read from the DNA, whereas the V and J calls and clone size are those reported in that table. Of around 150,000 clones in the sample, 68% were seen once. Material for sequencing was PBMCs. The sequence derives from a man between 60 and 75 years old in good health and CMV-seronegative. The chain is built from TRBV7-3 and TRBJ1-1; perhaps TRBD1 as D (6 bases). The CDR3 bases are TGTGCCAGCAGCTCGAGGGGGGGGACTGAAGCTTTCTTT. Translated, it gives CASSSRGGTEAFF.